What follows is one T cell receptor (beta chain) and its context. This sample is part of a study of blood T cell repertoires in COVID-19. Authors' processing steps: Estimation of nucleated cell counts was performed using reference gene primer amplification. TCRdb's table, derived via immunoSEQ multiplex PCR, lists solely in-frame clones and lacks some. D and trimming were read from the DNA, whereas the V and J calls and clone size are those reported in that table. This sample has some 66,000 clones; around nine tenths occur once, and the top ten carry around 1.2%. The CDR3 totals 15 residues. V lost 5 bases and J lost 2; bases outside the gene matches: 5. Germline CDR1 is SGHAT and CDR2 is FQNNGV.

This chain uses TRBV11-2 with TRBJ2-3; 9 bases match TRBD2. Sequenced material: peripheral blood. This clonotype was obtained from a woman in her fifties or sixties with acute or convalescent COVID-19. Written as DNA, the CDR3 is TGTGCCAGCAGCCGGGGACTAGCAGACACAGATACGCAGTATTTT. This sequence encodes CASSRGLADTDTQYF.